This T cell receptor (beta chain) was found in a study of beta chain features in type 1 diabetes. Looking at the study overall: No age, gender or cell yield differences were seen between patients and healthy donors.

Reverse transcription of all isolated RNA meant that expressed TCRB transcripts were sequenced. Clones were read by immunoSEQ multiplex PCR, and TCRdb kept only the in-frame ones, dropping some. Of more than 95,000 clones listed, roughly a sixth are singletons. Study observations and caveats: Any PCR bias toward short templates would affect both groups alike. TCRB CDR3s from Type 1 diabetes patients were moderately but significantly shorter in all four CD4+ subsets. Type 1 diabetes patients showed fewer insertions and more deletions at VDJ junctions. In these data, an HLA type influence on TCRB rearrangement remained unresolved.

The CDR3 is 13 residues long. Between the trimmed V and J ends, which lost 3 bases and 2 bases, there was a span of 8 bases. CDR1 and CDR2 (germline): SGDLS, YYNGEE. The sample holds a few counts of this clone. The antigen is not known. Input material: central memory CD4+ T cells from blood. This sequence was found in a man aged 18 to 30 with type 1 diabetes. The chain uses TRBV9 and TRBJ2-5; tentatively, D is TRBD2 (6 bases). The CDR3 region is CASSASAQETQYF. CDR3 nucleotides: TGTGCCAGCAGCGCTAGCGCTCAAGAGACCCAGTACTTC.